Listed here are 16 T cell receptor beta chains from one sample, sequenced in a study of T cell responses to AZD1222 COVID-19 vaccine. Sequencing was performed with immunoSEQ multiplex PCR; in TCRdb, only in-frame clones are kept and a portion is missing. Among some 63,000 clones listed, 85% to 90% were seen once. Sequenced here: peripheral blood, sampled 28 days after the second AZD1222 dose. Source of these receptors: an adult who received the AZD1222 COVID-19 vaccine.

This chain connects TRBV3-1 (or the pseudogene TRBV3-2) to TRBJ2-1; D is tentatively TRBD1 or TRBD2 (5 bases each). Germline V gives CDR1 LGHDT, CDR2 YNNKEL (reference sequence). The CDR3 is 13 amino acids. Trimming took off 2 bases at V and 10 bases at J, with 12 bases between the two ends. Here the CDR3 reads CASSQRLEGEQFF. Written as DNA, the CDR3 is TGTGCCAGCAGCCAAAGGCTAGAGGGGGAGCAGTTCTTC.

The J gene is TRBJ2-7, the V gene TRBV11-3; no clear D. V dropped 4 bases and J dropped 5 bases, with 12 bases sitting between them. This CDR3 contains 13 residues. The germline CDR1 and CDR2 sequences are SGHNT and YENEEA. CDR3 loop: CASSSESEDEQYF. In nucleotides, the CDR3 is TGTGCCAGCAGCTCCGAGTCAGAGGACGAGCAGTACTTC. Complete variable domain (other parts from reference TRBV11-3 and TRBJ2-7): EAGVVQSPRYKIIEKKQPVAFWCNPISGHNTLYWYLQNLGQGPELLIRYENEEAVDDSQLPKDRFSAERLKGVDSTLKIQPAELGDSAVYLCASSSESEDEQYFGPGTRLTVT.

The gene calls are TRBV7-6 and TRBJ2-2; TRBD2 might be the D (5 bases). The germline gives CDR1 SGHVS, CDR2 FNYEAQ. The CDR3 is made up of 15 amino acids. V was trimmed by 5 bases and J by 7 bases, leaving 17 bases between them. The CDR3 protein is CASSPLTGKVGELFF. CDR3 sequence (DNA): TGTGCCAGCAGCCCCCTCACGGGAAAGGTCGGGGAGCTGTTTTTT.

The genes are TRBV6-6 and TRBJ2-5; 9 bases agree with TRBD2. CDR1 and CDR2 (germline): MNHNY, SVGAGI (reference sequence). The V segment lost 4 bases and the J segment 3 bases; nucleotides outside the gene matches: 9. This CDR3 comprises 16 residues. The chain's CDR3 is CASSSPAVAGEETQYF. CDR3 DNA: TGTGCCAGCAGTTCCCCCGCGGTAGCGGGAGAAGAGACCCAGTACTTC.

This clone showed up just once. CDR3 region: CASSRLLAGEDTQYF. In nucleotides, the CDR3 is TGTGCCAGCAGTCGCCTACTAGCGGGGGAAGATACGCAGTATTTT. The V call is TRBV2, the J call TRBJ2-3; TRBD2 matches at 11 bases. This CDR3 is built from 15 residues. V shed 5 bases and J 5 bases; nucleotides not matched to a gene: 6. CDR1 and CDR2 from the germline V gene are SNHLY and FYNNEI.

The rearrangement links TRBV7-2 to TRBJ2-2; D is perhaps TRBD2 (5 bases). Trimming removed 6 bases at V and 6 bases at J, with 11 bases between. The CDR3 spans 13 residues. Germline-derived CDR1 and CDR2 are SGHTA and FQGNSA. In nucleotides, the CDR3 is TGTGCCAGCAGTCGCGACTATCCCGGGGAGCTGTTTTTT. Translated: CASSRDYPGELFF.

The chain employs TRBV27 and TRBJ1-1; TRBD1 is a possible D gene (6 bases). Germline-derived CDR1 and CDR2 are MNHEY and SMNVEV (reference sequence). V lost 7 bases and J 0 bases, leaving 15 bases between the germline ends. The CDR3 length is 15 residues. DNA for the CDR3: TGTGCCAGCAAGGCGGCAGGGGTCGTGAACACTGAAGCTTTCTTT. Protein product: CASKAAGVVNTEAFF.

This clone was recorded only once. The chain uses TRBV15 and TRBJ1-5; TRBD1 is a possible D gene (6 bases). Deletions cut 0 bases from V and 1 base from J, with 16 bases between. The CDR3 contains 18 residues. Germline CDR1 LNHNV, CDR2 YYDKDF (reference sequence). This CDR3 is CATSRDPAGAASNQPQHF. The CDR3 nucleotides read TGTGCCACCAGCAGAGATCCCGCGGGGGCGGCCAGCAATCAGCCCCAGCATTTT.

This chain connects TRBV5-5 to TRBJ1-5; D unresolved. Germline V gene lookup returns CDR1 SGHKS and CDR2 YYEKEE (reference sequence). CDR3 size: 14 residues. Trimming took 2 bases from V and 5 from J, leaving 11 bases between them. In nucleotides, the CDR3 is TGTGCCAGCAGCTTCCCCGGTACAGATCAGCCCCAGCATTTT. Translated: CASSFPGTDQPQHF.

This sequence joins TRBV7-2 and TRBJ2-7; D not certain. Germline V gene sequence: CDR1 SGHTA, CDR2 FQGNSA. CDR3 length equals 13 residues. The germline V and J ends were trimmed by 0 bases and 4 bases, with 7 bases remaining between them. The CDR3 protein is CASSLARSYEQYF. The DNA of the CDR3 is TGTGCCAGCAGCTTAGCGCGGAGTTACGAGCAGTACTTC.

The V call is TRBV5-1, the J call TRBJ1-4; D is undetermined. Deletions cut 0 bases from V and 4 bases from J, with 4 bases between. The CDR3 spans 13 residues. The germline CDR1 and CDR2 sequences are SGHRS and YFSETQ. CDR3 DNA sequence: TGCGCCAGCAGCTTGGAGAATAATGAAAAACTGTTTTTT. Its protein is CASSLENNEKLFF.

This rearrangement joins TRBV9 to TRBJ1-1, with D hard to call. The V and J ends lost 0 bases and 1 base respectively, with 7 bases between them. Germline V gives CDR1 SGDLS, CDR2 YYNGEE. There are 14 residues in the CDR3. The CDR3 is CASSVAQGNTEAFF. CDR3 nucleotides: TGTGCCAGCAGCGTAGCCCAAGGGAACACTGAAGCTTTCTTT.

In DNA form, the CDR3 reads TGTGCCAGCAGCTCCCCCGGGGGGCCAGTTTCCTACGAGCAGTACTTC. Translated, it gives CASSSPGGPVSYEQYF. The rearrangement joins TRBV5-6 to TRBJ2-7; TRBD2 is a possible D gene (7 bases). The CDR3 totals 16 residues. Germline V gene lookup returns CDR1 SGHDT and CDR2 YYEEEE. Trimming removed 3 bases at V and 1 base at J, with 17 bases between.

The chain combines TRBV7-2 with TRBJ2-7; D remains unclear. The CDR3 runs to 14 residues. The germline CDR1 and CDR2 sequences are SGHTA and FQGNSA. The V end was cut by 5 bases, the J end by 3 bases, with 14 bases between. The CDR3 DNA reads TGTGCCAGCAGCACGGAAGTCCGCAACTACGAGCAGTACTTC. This codes for CASSTEVRNYEQYF.

This rearrangement joins TRBV7-2 to TRBJ2-3, with D possibly TRBD1 on 6 matching bases. This CDR3 spans 16 amino acids. Germline V gives CDR1 SGHTA, CDR2 FQGNSA. Deletions cut 4 bases from V and 4 bases from J, with 18 bases between. This CDR3 reads CASSSDRHPTADTQYF. In nucleotides, the CDR3 is TGTGCCAGCAGCTCAGACAGGCACCCTACGGCAGATACGCAGTATTTT.

This rearrangement joins TRBV10-1 to TRBJ1-1; D remains ambiguous. CDR1 is WNHNN and CDR2 is SYGVQD in the germline V gene (reference sequence). The length of the CDR3 is 13 residues. V lost 3 bases to trimming and J lost 0 bases, with 5 bases between them. CDR3 protein: CASSDGVNTEAFF. The CDR3 DNA sequence: TGCGCCAGCAGTGACGGGGTGAACACTGAAGCTTTCTTT.